The 8 T cell receptor beta chains below all came from one sample that was sequenced in a study of T cell repertoires in cytomegalovirus infection. Their target antigens are unknown. TCRdb itself ran the reads through MiXCR, one entry per CDR3 protein. Of about 770,000 distinct CDR3 sequences listed, 25% to 35% are singletons. The sequences come from cultured CD8+ T cells from PBMCs, collected from culture after CMV antigen stimulation. All receptors come from a human donor in good health (CMV status not recorded). Some clones in this sample may be carry-over from other donors' samples.

The gene calls are TRBV24-1 and TRBJ2-1; D ambiguous. Germline V gene lookup returns CDR1 KGHDR and CDR2 SFDVKD. There are 15 residues in the CDR3. Between the trimmed V and J ends, which lost 2 bases and 6 bases, there was a span of 13 bases. CDR3 amino acids: CATSDSNTVGNEQFF. CDR3 DNA: TGTGCCACCAGTGATTCCAACACGGTCGGCAATGAGCAGTTCTTC.

This clonotype has just a few counts. The genes are TRBV7-2 and TRBJ2-1, with TRBD1 matching 8 bases. The germline V gene encodes CDR1 SGHTA and CDR2 FQGNSA. The J segment lost 4 bases and the V segment lost 1 base, leaving 6 bases of the junction unmatched. The CDR3 has 16 residues. The CDR3, as DNA: TGTGCCAGCAGCTTAGTGTACAGGGGGGAATACAATGAGCAGTTCTTC. Its translation: CASSLVYRGEYNEQFF. The full variable domain, with the rest looked up from reference TRBV7-2 and TRBJ2-1, is GAGVSQSPSNKVTEKGKDVELRCDPISGHTALYWYRQSLGQGLEFLIYFQGNSAPDKSGLPSDRFSAERTGGSVSTLTIQRTQQEDSAVYLCASSLVYRGEYNEQFFGPGTRLTVL.

This chain connects TRBV12-3 or TRBV12-4 to TRBJ1-1, with D possibly being TRBD1 (6 bases). Trimming removed 8 bases from V and 6 bases from J, with 19 bases in between. The length of the CDR3 is 14 residues. CDR3 nucleotide sequence: TGTGCCAGCGCCTGGGACACGGCCTCGTCTGAAGCTTTCTTT. As protein: CASAWDTASSEAFF.

This clonotype occurred a few times. The rearrangement links TRBV20-1 to TRBJ2-3; unclear D gene. This CDR3 has 16 residues. Germline V CDR1 and CDR2: DFQATT, SNEGSKA (reference sequence). V shed 1 base and J shed 2 bases, with 16 bases lying between them. The CDR3 protein is CSARGLVSRFTDTQYF. DNA for the CDR3: TGCAGTGCTAGAGGCCTGGTTTCCCGGTTCACAGATACGCAGTATTTT.

In nucleotides, the CDR3 is TGTGCCAGCATGACAGGGGGCAATCGTGGCTACACCTTC. Amino acids: CASMTGGNRGYTF. This chain connects TRBV2 to TRBJ1-2, with 10 nucleotides matching TRBD1. Trimming took 7 bases from V and 7 from J; bases not matched to a gene: 6. CDR3 length: 13 residues. Per germline, CDR1 SNHLY and CDR2 FYNNEI. Full variable domain (outside the CDR3, taken from reference TRBV2 and TRBJ1-2): EPEVTQTPSHQVTQMGQEVILRCVPISNHLYFYWYRQILGQKVEFLVSFYNNEISEKSEIFDDQFSVERPDGSNFTLKIRSTKLEDSAMYFCASMTGGNRGYTFGSGTRLTVV.

This clonotype turned up a few times. This chain joins TRBV19 and TRBJ2-7, with D possibly TRBD2 on 5 matching bases. The CDR3 contains 21 residues. V was trimmed by 9 bases and J by 0 bases, leaving 36 bases between them. Germline assignment: CDR1 LNHDA and CDR2 SQIVND (reference sequence). The CDR3 sequence: CARPFPILLSRALLCSYEQYF. The CDR3 DNA is TGTGCCAGGCCTTTCCCGATTTTGTTATCGCGGGCCCTTTTATGCTCCTACGAGCAGTACTTC. The full variable domain, with the rest looked up from reference TRBV19 and TRBJ2-7, is DGGITQSPKYLFRKEGQNVTLSCEQNLNHDAMYWYRQDPGQGLRLIYYSQIVNDFQKGDIAEGYSVSREKKESFPLTVTSAQKNPTAFYLCARPFPILLSRALLCSYEQYFGPGTRLTVT.

Here the CDR3 DNA reads TGTGCCAGCAGTTACTCGGCGCTCAGGGAGCAGTACTTC. This gives the protein CASSYSALREQYF. The V gene is TRBV6-5, the J gene TRBJ2-7; no reliable D call. Trimming removed 0 bases from V and 7 bases from J, with 10 bases in between. The CDR3 has 13 amino acids. Germline CDR1 is MNHEY and CDR2 is SVGAGI.

This clonotype has more than one count but fewer than ten. The chain combines TRBV12-3 or TRBV12-4 with TRBJ2-5, with D unclear. Trimming cost V 5 bases and J 5 bases, with 15 bases left between them. The CDR3 runs 14 residues. CDR3 amino acids: CASSPMAARETQYF. The CDR3 DNA is TGTGCCAGCAGTCCCATGGCCGCCAGGGAGACCCAGTACTTC.